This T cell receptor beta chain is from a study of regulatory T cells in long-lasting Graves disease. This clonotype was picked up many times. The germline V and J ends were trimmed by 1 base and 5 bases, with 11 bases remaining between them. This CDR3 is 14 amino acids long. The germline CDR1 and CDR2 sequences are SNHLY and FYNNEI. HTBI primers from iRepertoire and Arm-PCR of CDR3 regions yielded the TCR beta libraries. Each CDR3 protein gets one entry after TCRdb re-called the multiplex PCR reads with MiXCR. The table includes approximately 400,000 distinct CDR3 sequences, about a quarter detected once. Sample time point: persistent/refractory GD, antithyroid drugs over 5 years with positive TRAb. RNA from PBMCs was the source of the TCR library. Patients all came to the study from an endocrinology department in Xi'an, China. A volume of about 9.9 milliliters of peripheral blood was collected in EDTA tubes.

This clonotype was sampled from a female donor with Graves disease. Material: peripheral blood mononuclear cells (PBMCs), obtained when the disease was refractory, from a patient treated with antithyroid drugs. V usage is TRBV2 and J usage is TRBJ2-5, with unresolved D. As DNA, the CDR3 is TGTGCCAGCAGTGAAGAGGTGGGGAAGGAGACCCAGTACTTC. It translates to CASSEEVGKETQYF.